The 28 T cell receptor beta chains below come from one sample, sequenced in a study of T cell clonality in common variable immunodeficiency. TCRdb's table, derived via immunoSEQ multiplex PCR, lists solely in-frame clones and lacks some. This table holds about 39,000 clones with no singletons; the top ten claim more than 2.5%. Sequenced material: peripheral blood mononuclear cells. Every receptor here comes from a person aged 18 to 75 in good health.

This clone was observed many times. The CDR3 end is not reached by the read, which stops 3 residues before it; the germline J gene fills it in. The genes are TRBV20-1 and TRBJ1-1; 8 bases agree with TRBD1. Trimming cost V 2 bases and J 6 bases; bases outside gene matches: 8. This CDR3 spans 14 amino acids. CDR1 and CDR2 from the germline V gene are DFQATT and SNEGSKA (reference sequence). The CDR3: CSARLETGASEAFF. Partial CDR3 DNA: TGCAGTGCTAGACTCGAGACAGGGGCATCTGAA.

This clone was observed a few times. The read stops 3 residues short of the end of the CDR3; the missing end is completed from the germline J gene. The rearrangement uses TRBV30 and TRBJ2-4, with a possible D match to TRBD2 (5 bases). Germline V gives CDR1 GTSNPN, CDR2 SVGIG (reference sequence). This CDR3 spans 12 amino acids. CDR3: CAWKWAGYGQYF. Incomplete CDR3 DNA: TGTGCCTGGAAGTGGGCGGGCTATGGT.

This clone showed up many times. The read ends 3 residues shy of where the CDR3 ends; the end is completed using the germline J gene. The chain employs TRBV18 and TRBJ1-3, with 7 bases matching TRBD1. This CDR3 has 17 residues. In germline, CDR1 is KGHSH, CDR2 LQKENI. The ends lost 3 bases at V and 0 bases at J; junction bases unmatched: 8. The covered CDR3 bases are TGTGCCAGCTCACCGCGACAGGGTTTTAACTCTGGAAACACC. Residues: CASSPRQGFNSGNT. The full-length CDR3 reads as CASSPRQGFNSGNTIYF.

This clone occurred a few times. CDR3 DNA (partial): TGTGCCAGCAGTGAATGGACTTCA. This codes for CASSEWTS. The whole CDR3 sequence is CASSEWTSAFF. The rearrangement links TRBV6-1 to TRBJ1-1; D unresolved. The read is 3 residues too short to cover the CDR3 end, so that end is filled in from the germline J gene. CDR3 length: 11 amino acids. The V gene's germline CDR1 is MNHNS and CDR2 SASEGT.

At least ten counts were recorded for this clone. The CDR3 goes on 3 residues after the read ends, and that part is filled in from the germline J gene. J is TRBJ2-3 and V is TRBV20-1, with D unresolved. The germline V and J ends were trimmed by 6 bases and 4 bases, with 11 bases remaining between them. CDR1 and CDR2 (germline): DFQATT, SNEGSKA (reference sequence). The CDR3 consists of 12 residues. The CDR3 loop is CSALFLADTQYF. The sequenced part of the CDR3 DNA is TGCAGTGCCCTATTCTTGGCAGATACG.

This clone was found many times. The CDR3 region is CSAGTSGASSYEQYF. The DNA read from the CDR3 is TGCAGTGCTGGGACTAGCGGGGCCAGCTCCTACGAG. This chain connects TRBV20-1 to TRBJ2-7; 13 bases agree with TRBD2. The read comes to an end 3 residues before the CDR3 does, leaving the germline J gene to fill in the end. CDR3 size: 15 residues. V lost 5 bases and J lost 0; bases outside the gene matches: 4. Per germline, CDR1 DFQATT and CDR2 SNEGSKA (reference sequence).

On this clone: The read stops 3 residues short of the end of the CDR3; the missing end is completed from the germline J gene. The rearrangement links TRBV2 to TRBJ1-2; D not certain. CDR1 is SNHLY, CDR2 FYNNEI, per germline. There are 13 residues in the CDR3. CDR3 residues: CASRADVRPGYTF. The DNA read from the CDR3 is TGTGCCAGCAGAGCAGACGTCAGGCCCGGC.

This clone has ten or more counts. The read ends 3 residues early relative to the CDR3; the germline J gene fills the gap. The chain carries TRBV13 and TRBJ2-7; TRBD1 is a possible D gene (5 bases). V lost 2 bases, J lost 2 bases, and 7 bases lay in between. The CDR3 runs to 13 residues. Germline CDR1 reads PRHDT; CDR2 reads FYEKMQ (reference sequence). CDR3: CASSLRGAYEQYF. The part of the CDR3 DNA that was read is TGTGCCAGCAGCTTAAGGGGCGCCTACGAG.

This clone was detected only a few times. Sequencing ends 3 residues short of the CDR3 end; the germline J gene provides the rest. The rearrangement joins TRBV19 to TRBJ2-2; 10 bases are a match to TRBD1. From germline, CDR1 is LNHDA and CDR2 SQIVND (reference sequence). The CDR3 length is 16 residues. Here the CDR3 reads CASSIGTGTGDEKLFF. CDR3 bases read: TGTGCCAGTAGTATAGGTACCGGGACAGGGGATGAAAAG.

This clone was counted a few times. Read sequence stops 3 residues before the CDR3 end, and the germline J gene provides the missing end. The chain carries TRBV7-2 and TRBJ1-5; perhaps TRBD1 as D (5 bases). V lost 1 base, J lost 4 bases, and 11 bases lay in between. This CDR3 is 15 amino acids long. Germline CDR1 and CDR2: SGHTA and FQGNSA. The CDR3 region is CASSLVRQLNQPQHF. The covered CDR3 bases are TGTGCCAGCAGCTTAGTAAGACAGCTAAATCAGCCC. Looking up the rest from reference TRBV7-2 and TRBJ1-5 gives the full variable domain: GAGVSQSPSNKVTEKGKDVELRCDPISGHTALYWYRQSLGQGLEFLIYFQGNSAPDKSGLPSDRFSAERTGGSVSTLTIQRTQQEDSAVYLCASSLVRQLNQPQHFGDGTRLSIL.

This clone was found many times. The sequenced fragment ends 3 residues before the CDR3 boundary, so the rest is inferred from the germline J gene. The V gene is TRBV5-4, the J gene TRBJ2-5, with D possibly matching TRBD1 (6 bases). This CDR3 has 12 residues. Trimming pared 4 bases from V and 4 bases from J, leaving 8 bases between. Germline assignment: CDR1 SGHNT and CDR2 YYREEE (reference sequence). The CDR3: CASSTRGETQYF. Incomplete CDR3 DNA: TGTGCCAGCAGCACCAGGGGAGAGACC.

Of note for this clone: Read data end 3 residues before the CDR3 end; the end is taken from the germline J gene. V is TRBV30 and J is TRBJ1-2; no definite D call. Germline CDR1 and CDR2: GTSNPN and SVGIG (reference sequence). The CDR3 loop spans 14 amino acids. Partial CDR3 DNA: TGTGCCTGGAGTGTACTAACCGGGGTCGATACC. This codes for CAWSVLTGVDT. The entire CDR3 protein is CAWSVLTGVDTYTF. The complete variable domain, with remaining parts taken from reference TRBV30 and TRBJ1-2, reads SQTIHQWPATLVQPVGSPLSLECTVEGTSNPNLYWYRQAAGRGLQLLFYSVGIGQISSEVPQNLSASRPQDRQFILSSKKLLLSDSGFYLCAWSVLTGVDTYTFGSGTRLTVV.

A few counts support this clone. Read data end 3 residues before the CDR3 end; the end is taken from the germline J gene. The J gene is TRBJ1-2, the V gene TRBV7-3; unclear D gene. The CDR3 length is 13 residues. Germline V gives CDR1 SGHTA, CDR2 FQGTGA. CDR3 DNA, as far as it was read: TGTGCCAGCAGCTCATCCCCTACAGATACC. Translating gives CASSSSPTDT. The whole CDR3 protein is CASSSSPTDTYTF.

The CDR3 bases that were read are TGCGCCAGCAGCGACCCCGGGACTAGCGACTACGAG. Protein: CASSDPGTSDYE. The entire CDR3 protein is CASSDPGTSDYEQYF. This chain links TRBV10-2 with TRBJ2-7, with 10 bases fitting TRBD2. The read stops 3 residues short of the end of the CDR3; the missing end is completed from the germline J gene. The CDR3 runs 15 residues. CDR1 is WSHSY and CDR2 is SAAADI in the germline V gene. J was trimmed by 3 bases and V by 6 bases; bases with no gene match: 8.

This clone appeared many times. With the read ending 3 residues before the CDR3 end, the germline J gene is used to fill in that end. The chain has TRBV20-1 and TRBJ2-2, with 9 bases matching TRBD1. The CDR3 has 15 residues. Looked up from germline, CDR1 is DFQATT and CDR2 is SNEGSKA (reference sequence). The part of the CDR3 DNA that was read is TGCAGTGCTAGTTCCGGGACAGGGAATCTTTCACCG. As protein: CSASSGTGNLSP. In full, the CDR3 is CSASSGTGNLSPLFF.

This clone was counted ten times or more. Read data end 3 residues before the CDR3 end; the end is taken from the germline J gene. The V call is TRBV2, the J call TRBJ2-1; a weak D match, TRBD1 (6 bases). CDR3 length: 13 residues. CDR1 and CDR2 from the germline V gene are SNHLY and FYNNEI. Trimming took off 7 bases at V and 2 bases at J, with 9 bases between the two ends. The CDR3 is CASIEGAYNEQFF. Incomplete CDR3 DNA: TGTGCCAGCATCGAGGGGGCCTACAATGAG.

This clone was seen at least ten times. The read comes to an end 3 residues before the CDR3 does, leaving the germline J gene to fill in the end. The rearrangement links TRBV5-1 to TRBJ1-4, with a tentative D call TRBD1 (5 bases). Germline assignment: CDR1 SGHRS and CDR2 YFSETQ. The V and J ends lost 4 bases and 8 bases respectively, with 18 bases between them. The CDR3 spans 15 residues. The sequenced part of the CDR3 DNA is TGCGCCAGCAGCCCCGGAGGCCAGGGTGGAGAAAAA. Amino acid sequence: CASSPGGQGGEK. The CDR3 in full is CASSPGGQGGEKLFF. The complete variable domain, with remaining parts taken from reference TRBV5-1 and TRBJ1-4, reads KAGVTQTPRYLIKTRGQQVTLSCSPISGHRSVSWYQQTPGQGLQFLFEYFSETQRNKGNFPGRFSGRQFSNSRSEMNVSTLELGDSALYLCASSPGGQGGEKLFFGSGTQLSVL.

There are many counts of this clone. The read is 3 residues too short to cover the CDR3 end, so that end is filled in from the germline J gene. The V call is TRBV18, the J call TRBJ1-1; no definite D call. Trimming removed 3 bases from V and 1 base from J, with 6 bases in between. The CDR3 has 13 residues. Per germline, CDR1 KGHSH and CDR2 LQKENI. CDR3 loop: CASSPATNTEAFF. The sequenced part of the CDR3 DNA is TGTGCCAGCTCACCGGCAACGAACACTGAA.

Ten or more counts support this clone. The CDR3 loop reads CASSSDSYTGELFF. The part of the CDR3 DNA that was read is TGTGCCAGCAGCTCGGACAGCTACACCGGGGAG. The J gene is TRBJ2-2, the V gene TRBV7-8, with TRBD1 as a possible D gene (6 bases). The sequenced fragment ends 3 residues before the CDR3 boundary, so the rest is inferred from the germline J gene. V dropped 4 bases and J dropped 3 bases, with 9 bases sitting between them. This CDR3 has 14 amino acids. Germline CDR1 SGHVS, CDR2 FQNEAQ.

The sample holds many counts of this clone. The CDR3 end lies 3 residues beyond the end of the read and is filled in from the germline J gene. This rearrangement joins TRBV19 to TRBJ2-1, with TRBD2 as a possible D gene (6 bases). V was clipped by 5 bases and J by 0 bases, with 17 bases between them. Per the germline V gene, CDR1 is LNHDA and CDR2 is SQIVND (reference sequence). CDR3 size: 17 residues. The sequenced part of the CDR3 DNA is TGTGCCAGTAGTGGGGATGGGGGGACGAGCTCCTACAATGAG. Translation: CASSGDGGTSSYNE. The full CDR3 protein is CASSGDGGTSSYNEQFF.

This clone appeared many times. The read falls 3 residues short of the CDR3 end, and the missing part is taken from the germline J gene. V and J are TRBV20-1 and TRBJ2-3; D remains unclear. Germline V gene data show CDR1 as DFQATT and CDR2 as SNEGSKA (reference sequence). Between the trimmed V and J ends, which lost 2 bases and 6 bases, there was a span of 12 bases. The CDR3 sequence is 13 residues long. The DNA read from the CDR3 is TGCAGTGCTAGACGCGCAAATGCTGATACG. Protein product: CSARRANADT. The entire CDR3 is CSARRANADTQYF.

The sample holds a few counts of this clone. Read coverage stops 3 residues before the CDR3 terminus; the germline J gene supplies the remainder. The chain joins TRBV18 to TRBJ1-3; 8 bases fit TRBD1. The V gene's germline CDR1 is KGHSH and CDR2 LQKENI. The CDR3 runs to 15 residues. The J segment lost 3 bases and the V segment lost 10 bases, leaving 11 bases of the junction unmatched. The CDR3 bases that were read are TGTGCCAACTCTGGGACAGGAAACGTTGGAAACACC. Its protein product is CANSGTGNVGNT. The CDR3 as a whole reads CANSGTGNVGNTIYF.

The sample holds many counts of this clone. Read data end 3 residues before the CDR3 end; the end is taken from the germline J gene. The V gene is TRBV10-3, the J gene TRBJ2-3, with 8 bases identical to TRBD2. Germline CDR1 is ENHRY and CDR2 is SYGVKD. Trimming at V came to 8 bases and at J to 5 bases, leaving 9 bases not matched to a gene. The CDR3 is 14 amino acids. CDR3 region: CAIERSGSGDTQYF. The sequenced part of the CDR3 DNA is TGTGCCATCGAGCGGAGCGGGAGTGGAGATACG.

This clone was counted ten times or more. The read comes to an end 3 residues before the CDR3 does, leaving the germline J gene to fill in the end. The V gene is TRBV7-9, the J gene TRBJ2-4; possibly TRBD1 for D (5 bases). The CDR3 runs to 13 residues. Per germline, CDR1 SEHNR and CDR2 FQNEAQ (reference sequence). This CDR3 is CASSLEGLGIQYF. The sequenced part of the CDR3 DNA is TGTGCCAGCAGCTTAGAGGGGCTTGGGATT.

This clone was seen ten or more times. The read comes to an end 3 residues before the CDR3 does, leaving the germline J gene to fill in the end. The chain recombines TRBV20-1 with TRBJ1-2; D not certain. V lost 0 bases to trimming and J lost 0 bases, with 2 bases between them. This CDR3 contains 12 residues. CDR1 and CDR2 from the germline V gene are DFQATT and SNEGSKA (reference sequence). CDR3 DNA, as far as it was read: TGCAGTGCTAGAGACACTAACTATGGC. Translating it yields CSARDTNYG. The full CDR3 sequence reads CSARDTNYGYTF.

This clone was recorded many times. The CDR3 goes on 3 residues after the read ends, and that part is filled in from the germline J gene. The rearrangement uses TRBV20-1 and TRBJ1-5; TRBD1 agrees at 9 bases. CDR1 is DFQATT and CDR2 is SNEGSKA in the germline V gene (reference sequence). V was pared by 6 bases and J by 1 base, with 4 bases of the junction left unmatched. CDR3 length equals 14 residues. The part of the CDR3 DNA that was read is TGCAGTGCGCTCGGACAGGGGAGCAATCAGCCC. It translates to CSALGQGSNQP. The whole CDR3 is CSALGQGSNQPQHF.

The sample holds many counts of this clone. The read halts 3 residues ahead of the CDR3 end, with the missing end drawn from the germline J gene. This chain connects TRBV5-4 to TRBJ1-2; 12 nucleotides agree with TRBD1. The V and J ends lost 5 bases and 7 bases, in that order; junction bases with no gene match: 9. The length of the CDR3 is 15 residues. CDR1 SGHNT and CDR2 YYREEE come from the germline V gene (reference sequence). The CDR3 DNA, read in part, is TGTGCCAGCAGGGGGACAGGGGGCGCTAGAAGTGGC. It codes for CASRGTGGARSG. The full-length CDR3 reads as CASRGTGGARSGYTF. Based on the CDR3 plus reference TRBV5-4 and TRBJ1-2, the full variable domain is ETGVTQSPTHLIKTRGQQVTLRCSSQSGHNTVSWYQQALGQGPQFIFQYYREEENGRGNFPPRFSGLQFPNYSSELNVNALELDDSALYLCASRGTGGARSGYTFGSGTRLTVV.

This clone came up many times. The observed sequence ends 3 residues before the CDR3 terminus, with the missing tail filled in from the germline J gene. This rearrangement joins TRBV19 to TRBJ2-1; 11 bases match TRBD2. J was trimmed by 3 bases and V by 6 bases; bases with no gene match: 7. There are 16 residues in the CDR3. From germline, CDR1 is LNHDA and CDR2 SQIVND (reference sequence). The CDR3 is CASSTSGSPHYNEQFF. Partial CDR3 DNA: TGTGCCAGTAGCACTAGCGGGAGCCCACACTACAATGAG.